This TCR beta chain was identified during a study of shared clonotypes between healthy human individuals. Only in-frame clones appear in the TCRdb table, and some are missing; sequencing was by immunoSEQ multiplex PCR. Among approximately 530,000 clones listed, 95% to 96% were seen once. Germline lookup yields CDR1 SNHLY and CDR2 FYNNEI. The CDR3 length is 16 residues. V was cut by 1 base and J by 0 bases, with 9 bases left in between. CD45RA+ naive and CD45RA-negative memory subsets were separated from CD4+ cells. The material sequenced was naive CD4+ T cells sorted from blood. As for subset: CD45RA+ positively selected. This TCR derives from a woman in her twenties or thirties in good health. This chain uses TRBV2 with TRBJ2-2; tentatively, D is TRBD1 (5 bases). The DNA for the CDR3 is TGTGCCAGCAGTGAAGATAGGGGTACGAACACCGGGGAGCTGTTTTTT. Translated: CASSEDRGTNTGELFF.